This TCR beta chain was observed in a study of T cell responses to AZD1222 COVID-19 vaccine. Turning to the study itself: Analysis merged second doses at about 4 or about 12 weeks.

Study-wide results and caveats: Unmutated variant regions are reportedly the target of nearly half of TCRs that are spike-specific. The donors showed a predominance of white British ancestry and of females, with possible underestimation of clonal diversity. Spike-wide coverage was observed for vaccine-associated CD4 TCRs, with dominant responses at 160-218 and 743-854.

Trimming removed 1 base from V and 4 bases from J, with 13 bases in between. The germline CDR1 and CDR2 sequences are SGHTA and FQGNSA. This CDR3 has 15 amino acids. TCRdb keeps only in-frame clones here, not all; method: immunoSEQ multiplex PCR. The sample carries 130,000 to 150,000 clones, approximately 88% recorded once. On this clone itself: Its antigen is as yet unknown.

The sequencing used peripheral blood, collected on day 0 of AZD1222 vaccination. The clonotype originates from an adult in good health. The chain carries TRBV7-2 and TRBJ1-2; D might be TRBD1 (5 bases). The CDR3, as DNA: TGTGCCAGCAGCTTAGTACGTGACAGCCTCTATGGCTACACCTTC. Translated, it gives CASSLVRDSLYGYTF. The full variable domain, its missing parts supplied by reference TRBV7-2 and TRBJ1-2, is GAGVSQSPSNKVTEKGKDVELRCDPISGHTALYWYRQSLGQGLEFLIYFQGNSAPDKSGLPSDRFSAERTGGSVSTLTIQRTQQEDSAVYLCASSLVRDSLYGYTFGSGTRLTVV.